This T cell receptor (beta chain) originates from a study of high-grade serous ovarian cancer treatment subgroups. Tumor samples were taken before definitive surgery or chemotherapy. The CDR3 contains 14 residues. Trimming at V came to 5 bases and at J to 0 bases, leaving 0 bases not matched to a gene. Per the germline V gene, CDR1 is MGHDK and CDR2 is SYGVNS. Clones were sequenced by immunoSEQ multiplex PCR, and TCRdb holds only the in-frame ones, with some missing. This sample has about 4,900 clones; 69% occur once, and the top ten carry approximately 15%. Sample: tumor tissue. This sequence joins TRBV25-1 and TRBJ2-1; TRBD2 aligns across 8 bases. The receptor comes from a human donor with high-grade serous ovarian cancer. The CDR3 region has the DNA TGTGCCAGCAGTACTAGCGGCTCCTACAATGAGCAGTTCTTC. This gives the protein CASSTSGSYNEQFF.